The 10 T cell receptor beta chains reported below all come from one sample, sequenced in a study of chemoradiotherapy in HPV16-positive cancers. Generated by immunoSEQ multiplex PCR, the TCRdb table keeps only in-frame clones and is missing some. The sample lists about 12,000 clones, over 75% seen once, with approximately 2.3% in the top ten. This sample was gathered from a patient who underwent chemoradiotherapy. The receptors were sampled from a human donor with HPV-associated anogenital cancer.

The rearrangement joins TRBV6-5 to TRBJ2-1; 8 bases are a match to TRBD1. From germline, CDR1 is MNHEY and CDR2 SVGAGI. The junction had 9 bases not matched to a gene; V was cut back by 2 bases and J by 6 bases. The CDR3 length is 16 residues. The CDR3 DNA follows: TGTGCCAGCAGTTACAGGCGGACAGGGTGGGTCAATGAGCAGTTCTTC. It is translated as CASSYRRTGWVNEQFF.

The CDR3 region has the DNA TGTGCCAGCAGGGCCGGGGGAACAAATGAGCAGTTCTTC. It translates to CASRAGGTNEQFF. The rearrangement joins TRBV6-1 to TRBJ2-1; TRBD2 might be the D (6 bases). This CDR3 region has 13 residues. Trimming stripped 6 bases from V and 7 bases from J, with 13 bases between. CDR1 is MNHNS and CDR2 is SASEGT in the germline V gene.

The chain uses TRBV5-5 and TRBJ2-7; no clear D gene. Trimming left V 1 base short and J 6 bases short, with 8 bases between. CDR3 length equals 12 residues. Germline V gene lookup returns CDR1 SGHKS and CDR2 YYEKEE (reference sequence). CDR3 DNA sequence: TGTGCCAGCAGCTTGAATAGTGGCGAGCAGTACTTC. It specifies CASSLNSGEQYF.

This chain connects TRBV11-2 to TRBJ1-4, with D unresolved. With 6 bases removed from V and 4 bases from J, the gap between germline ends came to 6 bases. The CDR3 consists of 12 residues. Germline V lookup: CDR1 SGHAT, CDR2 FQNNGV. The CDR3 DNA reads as TGTGCCAGCAGAGGGCTTAATGAAAAACTGTTTTTT. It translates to CASRGLNEKLFF. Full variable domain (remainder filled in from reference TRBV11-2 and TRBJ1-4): EAGVAQSPRYKIIEKRQSVAFWCNPISGHATLYWYQQILGQGPKLLIQFQNNGVVDDSQLPKDRFSAERLKGVDSTLKIQPAKLEDSAVYLCASRGLNEKLFFGSGTQLSVL.

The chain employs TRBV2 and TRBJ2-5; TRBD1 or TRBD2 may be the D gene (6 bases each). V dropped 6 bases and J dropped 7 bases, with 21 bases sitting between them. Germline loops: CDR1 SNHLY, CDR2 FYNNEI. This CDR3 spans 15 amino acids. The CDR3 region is CASSHRDGVGGTQYF. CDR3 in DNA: TGTGCCAGCAGCCACAGGGATGGGGTCGGGGGGACCCAGTACTTC.

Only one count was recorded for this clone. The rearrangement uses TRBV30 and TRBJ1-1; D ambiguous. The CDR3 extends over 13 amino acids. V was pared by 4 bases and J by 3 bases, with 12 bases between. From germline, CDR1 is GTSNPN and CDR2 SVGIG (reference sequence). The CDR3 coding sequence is TGTGCCTGGAACGCCATAACGCACACTGAAGCTTTCTTT. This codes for CAWNAITHTEAFF.

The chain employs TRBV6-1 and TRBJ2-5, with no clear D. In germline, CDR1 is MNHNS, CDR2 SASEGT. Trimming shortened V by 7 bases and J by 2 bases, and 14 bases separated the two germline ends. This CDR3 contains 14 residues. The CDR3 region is CASTLTANQETQYF. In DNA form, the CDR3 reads TGTGCCAGCACCCTGACGGCGAATCAAGAGACCCAGTACTTC.

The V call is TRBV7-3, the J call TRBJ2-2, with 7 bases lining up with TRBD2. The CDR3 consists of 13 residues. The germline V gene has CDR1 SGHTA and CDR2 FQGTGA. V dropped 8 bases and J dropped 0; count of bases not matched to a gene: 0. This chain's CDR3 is CASGGANTGELFF. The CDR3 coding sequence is TGTGCCAGCGGGGGGGCGAACACCGGGGAGCTGTTTTTT. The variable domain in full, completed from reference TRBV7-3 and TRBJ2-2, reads GAGVSQTPSNKVTEKGKYVELRCDPISGHTALYWYRQSLGQGPEFLIYFQGTGAADDSGLPNDRFFAVRPEGSVSTLKIQRTERGDSAVYLCASGGANTGELFFGEGSRLTVL.

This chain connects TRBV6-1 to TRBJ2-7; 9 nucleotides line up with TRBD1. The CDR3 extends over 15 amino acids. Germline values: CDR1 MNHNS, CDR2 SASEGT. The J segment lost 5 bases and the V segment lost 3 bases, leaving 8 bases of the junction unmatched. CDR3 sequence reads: CASSDFWTGANEQYF. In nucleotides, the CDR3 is TGTGCCAGCAGTGACTTCTGGACAGGGGCGAACGAGCAGTACTTC.

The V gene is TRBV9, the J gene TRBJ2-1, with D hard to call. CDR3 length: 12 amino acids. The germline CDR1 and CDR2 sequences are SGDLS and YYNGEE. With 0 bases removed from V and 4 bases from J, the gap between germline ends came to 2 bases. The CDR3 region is CASSVGYNEQFF. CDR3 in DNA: TGTGCCAGCAGCGTAGGTTACAATGAGCAGTTCTTC.